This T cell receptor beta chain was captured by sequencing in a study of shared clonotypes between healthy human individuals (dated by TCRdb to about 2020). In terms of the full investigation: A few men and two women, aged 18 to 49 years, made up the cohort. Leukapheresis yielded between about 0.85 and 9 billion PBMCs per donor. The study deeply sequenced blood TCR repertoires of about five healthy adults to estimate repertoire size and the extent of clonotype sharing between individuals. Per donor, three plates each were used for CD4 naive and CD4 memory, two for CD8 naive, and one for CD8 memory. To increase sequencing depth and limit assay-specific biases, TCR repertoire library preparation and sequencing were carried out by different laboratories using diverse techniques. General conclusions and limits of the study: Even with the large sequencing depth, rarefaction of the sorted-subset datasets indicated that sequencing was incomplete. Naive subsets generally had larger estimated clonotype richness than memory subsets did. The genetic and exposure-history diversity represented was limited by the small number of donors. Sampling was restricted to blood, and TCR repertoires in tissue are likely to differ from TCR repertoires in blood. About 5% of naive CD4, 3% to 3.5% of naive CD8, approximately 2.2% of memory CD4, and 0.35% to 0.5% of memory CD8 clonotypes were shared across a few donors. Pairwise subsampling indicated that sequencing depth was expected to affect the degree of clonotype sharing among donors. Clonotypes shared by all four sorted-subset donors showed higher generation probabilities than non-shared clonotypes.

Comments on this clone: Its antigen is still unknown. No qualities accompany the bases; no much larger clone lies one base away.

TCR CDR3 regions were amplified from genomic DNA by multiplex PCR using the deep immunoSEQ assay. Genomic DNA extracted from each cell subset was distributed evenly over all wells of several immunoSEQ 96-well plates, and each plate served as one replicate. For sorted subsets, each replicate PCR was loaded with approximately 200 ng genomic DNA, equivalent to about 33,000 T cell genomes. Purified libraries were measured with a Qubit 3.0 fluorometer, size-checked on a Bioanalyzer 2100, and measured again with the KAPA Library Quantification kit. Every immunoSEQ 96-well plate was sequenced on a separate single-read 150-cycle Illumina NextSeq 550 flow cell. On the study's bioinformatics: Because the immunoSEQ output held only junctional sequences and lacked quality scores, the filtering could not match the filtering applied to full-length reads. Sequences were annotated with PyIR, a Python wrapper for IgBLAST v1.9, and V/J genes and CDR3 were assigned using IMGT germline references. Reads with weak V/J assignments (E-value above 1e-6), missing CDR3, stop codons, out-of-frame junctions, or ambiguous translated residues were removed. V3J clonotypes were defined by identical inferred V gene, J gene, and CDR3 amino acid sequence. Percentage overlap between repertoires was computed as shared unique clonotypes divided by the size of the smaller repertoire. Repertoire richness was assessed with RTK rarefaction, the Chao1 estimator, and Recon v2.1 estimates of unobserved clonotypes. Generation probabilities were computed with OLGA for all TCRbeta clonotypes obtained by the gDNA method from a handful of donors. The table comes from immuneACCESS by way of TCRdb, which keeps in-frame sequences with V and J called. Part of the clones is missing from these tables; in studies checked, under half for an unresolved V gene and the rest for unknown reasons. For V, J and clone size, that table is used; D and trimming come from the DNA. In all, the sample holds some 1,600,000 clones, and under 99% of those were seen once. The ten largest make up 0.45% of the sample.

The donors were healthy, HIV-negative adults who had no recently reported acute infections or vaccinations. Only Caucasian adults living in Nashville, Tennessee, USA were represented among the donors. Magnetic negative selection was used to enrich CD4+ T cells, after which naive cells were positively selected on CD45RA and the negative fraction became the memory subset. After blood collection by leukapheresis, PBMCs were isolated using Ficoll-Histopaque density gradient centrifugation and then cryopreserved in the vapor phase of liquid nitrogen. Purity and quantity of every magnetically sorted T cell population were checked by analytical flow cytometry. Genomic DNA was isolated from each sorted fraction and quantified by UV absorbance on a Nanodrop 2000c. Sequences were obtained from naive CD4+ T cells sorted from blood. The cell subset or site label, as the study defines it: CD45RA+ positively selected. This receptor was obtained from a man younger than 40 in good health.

The CDR3 region has the sequence CASSLRVGITEAFF. The DNA sequence is given as TGCGCCAGCAGCTTAAGGGTCGGAATCACTGAAGCTTTCTTT. The chain joins TRBV5-1 to TRBJ1-1, with the D gene uncertain. Measured from the cysteine to the phenylalanine, the CDR3 is 14 residues long. Only CDR3 DNA is held: 42 bases, read in frame from base 1. Trimming costs V 2 bases and J 4 bases, and their ends lie 12 bases apart. CDR1 and CDR2 were assigned from the germline V gene as SGHRS and YFSETQ.